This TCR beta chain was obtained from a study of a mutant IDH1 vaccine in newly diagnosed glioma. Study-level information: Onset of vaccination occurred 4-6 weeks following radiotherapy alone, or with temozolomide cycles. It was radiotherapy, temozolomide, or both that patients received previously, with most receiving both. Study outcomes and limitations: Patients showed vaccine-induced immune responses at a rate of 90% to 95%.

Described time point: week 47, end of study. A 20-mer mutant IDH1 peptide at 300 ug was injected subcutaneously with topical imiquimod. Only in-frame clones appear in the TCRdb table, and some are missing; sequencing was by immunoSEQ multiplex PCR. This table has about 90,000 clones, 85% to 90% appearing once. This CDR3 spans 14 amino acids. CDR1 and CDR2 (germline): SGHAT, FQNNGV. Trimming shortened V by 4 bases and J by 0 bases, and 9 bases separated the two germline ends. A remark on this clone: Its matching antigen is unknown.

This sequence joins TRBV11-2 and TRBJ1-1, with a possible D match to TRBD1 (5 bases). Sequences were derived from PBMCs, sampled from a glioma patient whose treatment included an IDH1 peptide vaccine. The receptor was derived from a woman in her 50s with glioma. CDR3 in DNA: TGTGCCAGCAGCTCCCTGACAGTGAACACTGAAGCTTTCTTT. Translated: CASSSLTVNTEAFF. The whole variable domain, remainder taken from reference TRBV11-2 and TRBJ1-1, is EAGVAQSPRYKIIEKRQSVAFWCNPISGHATLYWYQQILGQGPKLLIQFQNNGVVDDSQLPKDRFSAERLKGVDSTLKIQPAKLEDSAVYLCASSSLTVNTEAFFGQGTRLTVV.